This entry lists 19 T cell receptor beta chains sequenced from one sample in a study of shared clonotypes between healthy human individuals. Clones were sequenced by immunoSEQ multiplex PCR, and TCRdb holds only the in-frame ones, with some missing. The profile shows 150,000 to 200,000 clones, approximately 95% of them singletons. Sequencing input: naive CD4+ T cells sorted from blood. Sample subset: CD45RA+ positively selected. The receptors come from a woman in her 30s in good health.

The V and J genes are TRBV5-1 and TRBJ2-2; D is ambiguous. The CDR3 loop spans 16 amino acids. CDR1 is SGHRS, CDR2 YFSETQ, per germline. V gave up 1 base and J gave up 0 bases, with 10 bases separating them. The CDR3 region is CASSLLDRPNTGELFF. Here the CDR3 DNA reads TGCGCCAGCAGCTTGCTGGACCGACCGAACACCGGGGAGCTGTTTTTT.

This chain links TRBV19 with TRBJ1-4; D unresolved. Germline V gene lookup returns CDR1 LNHDA and CDR2 SQIVND (reference sequence). The V and J ends lost 3 bases and 6 bases respectively, with 14 bases between them. The CDR3 totals 15 residues. The CDR3 bases are TGTGCCAGTAGTATTACAAACGGGCCACATGAAAAACTGTTTTTT. Its protein product is CASSITNGPHEKLFF. Based on the CDR3 plus reference TRBV19 and TRBJ1-4, the full variable domain is DGGITQSPKYLFRKEGQNVTLSCEQNLNHDAMYWYRQDPGQGLRLIYYSQIVNDFQKGDIAEGYSVSREKKESFPLTVTSAQKNPTAFYLCASSITNGPHEKLFFGSGTQLSVL.

This sequence joins TRBV28 and TRBJ1-5; no clear D. Trimming took off 3 bases at V and 3 bases at J, with 12 bases between the two ends. The CDR3 runs to 15 residues. Germline V gives CDR1 MDHEN, CDR2 SYDVKM. CDR3 in amino acids: CASSLGRSNNQPQHF. CDR3 bases: TGTGCCAGCAGTTTGGGGAGGTCCAACAATCAGCCCCAGCATTTT.

V is TRBV7-2 and J is TRBJ1-2; the D gene is possibly TRBD1 (5 bases). The V and J ends lost 3 bases and 8 bases respectively, with 16 bases between them. CDR3 length: 14 residues. Germline CDR1 SGHTA, CDR2 FQGNSA. The CDR3 protein is CASSFLRAGRGYTF. CDR3 DNA sequence: TGTGCCAGCAGCTTTCTACGGGCGGGACGAGGCTACACCTTC. The entire variable domain, with the rest obtained from reference TRBV7-2 and TRBJ1-2, is as follows: GAGVSQSPSNKVTEKGKDVELRCDPISGHTALYWYRQSLGQGLEFLIYFQGNSAPDKSGLPSDRFSAERTGGSVSTLTIQRTQQEDSAVYLCASSFLRAGRGYTFGSGTRLTVV.

The chain employs TRBV9 and TRBJ2-7, with a weak D call TRBD1 (6 bases). CDR1 is SGDLS, CDR2 YYNGEE, per germline. V gave up 3 bases and J gave up 4 bases, with 14 bases separating them. The CDR3 is 14 residues long. This chain's CDR3 is CASSASRDTYEQYF. CDR3 sequence (DNA): TGTGCCAGCAGCGCAAGTCGGGACACATACGAGCAGTACTTC.

The gene calls are TRBV28 and TRBJ2-7; the D gene could be TRBD1 or TRBD2 (6 bases each). The CDR3 consists of 16 residues. The V and J ends lost 8 bases and 3 bases respectively, with 23 bases between them. Looked up from germline, CDR1 is MDHEN and CDR2 is SYDVKM. The CDR3 is CASQGIPARGDYEQYF. The CDR3 coding sequence is TGTGCCAGCCAGGGAATTCCCGCGAGGGGGGACTACGAGCAGTACTTC.

The chain recombines TRBV11-1 with TRBJ2-3; 7 nucleotides agree with TRBD1. The CDR3 is made up of 15 amino acids. Germline CDR1 is SGHAT and CDR2 is FQDESV (reference sequence). The V segment lost 5 bases and the J segment 1 base; nucleotides outside the gene matches: 6. This CDR3 is CASSRQGYGTDTQYF. The CDR3 nucleotides read TGTGCCAGCAGCCGACAGGGTTATGGCACAGATACGCAGTATTTT.

This chain joins TRBV5-8 and TRBJ2-7; D may be TRBD1 (7 bases). The CDR3 covers 17 residues. V was pared by 3 bases and J by 0 bases, with 19 bases between. CDR1 and CDR2 from the germline V gene are SGHTS and YDEGEE. CDR3: CASSSSWGGTVSYEQYF. The CDR3 nucleotides are TGTGCCAGCAGCTCTTCTTGGGGCGGGACAGTCTCCTACGAGCAGTACTTC.

J is TRBJ1-1 and V is TRBV6-6; TRBD1 might be the D (6 bases). CDR1 is MNHNY and CDR2 is SVGAGI in the germline V gene (reference sequence). The CDR3 is 12 amino acids. V lost 5 bases and J lost 9, with 13 bases in between. The CDR3 loop is CASSQQGQKAFF. The CDR3 bases are TGTGCCAGCAGTCAGCAGGGGCAAAAAGCTTTCTTT.

This chain links TRBV5-4 with TRBJ1-4; 9 bases are shared with TRBD1. This CDR3 is built from 17 residues. Germline CDR1 and CDR2: SGHNT and YYREEE (reference sequence). J lost 6 bases, V lost 4 bases, and 13 bases had no gene match. The CDR3 DNA is TGTGCCAGCAGCCCATTCCCCCGGGGGACAGGGTATGAAAAACTGTTTTTT. Translating it yields CASSPFPRGTGYEKLFF.

This clone has a single count. This chain connects TRBV27 to TRBJ1-4, with TRBD1 as a possible D gene (5 bases). V was shortened by 6 bases and J by 6 bases, with 14 bases between the two germline ends. CDR1 and CDR2 (germline): MNHEY, SMNVEV (reference sequence). The CDR3 contains 14 residues. The CDR3 loop is CASRSDGGYEKLFF. The CDR3 DNA reads as TGTGCCAGCAGGAGTGATGGGGGGTATGAAAAACTGTTTTTT.

V is TRBV5-8 and J is TRBJ1-3; D is uncertain. The CDR3 is 14 residues long. CDR1 is SGHTS and CDR2 is YDEGEE in the germline V gene. Trimming pared 1 base from V and 0 bases from J, leaving 5 bases between. The CDR3 spells CASSLYVSGNTIYF. CDR3 sequence (DNA): TGTGCCAGCAGCTTGTATGTCTCTGGAAACACCATATATTTT.

V and J are TRBV23-1 and TRBJ2-7; weak D call: TRBD2 (5 bases). TRBV23-1 is marked as an open reading frame, function uncertain. Trimming stripped 4 bases from V and 6 bases from J, with 22 bases between. The CDR3 runs to 16 residues. The CDR3 nucleotides read TGCGCCAGCAGTCCGCGGAGGTGGGTCCTCGACCGCGAGCAGTACTTC. Its protein product is CASSPRRWVLDREQYF.

The chain recombines TRBV10-3 with TRBJ2-7; 12 bases are shared with TRBD2. The CDR3 runs 17 residues. Germline assignment: CDR1 ENHRY and CDR2 SYGVKD. Losses at the gene ends were 6 bases for V and 2 bases for J; bases not matched to a gene: 11. The CDR3 sequence: CAIRSTSGGRRTYEQYF. The CDR3 DNA follows: TGTGCCATCAGGTCGACTAGCGGGGGAAGACGAACCTACGAGCAGTACTTC.

The chain couples TRBV11-2 to TRBJ1-2, with D possibly matching TRBD1 (6 bases). Trimming pared 7 bases from V and 4 bases from J, leaving 22 bases between. The CDR3 extends over 16 amino acids. Germline V CDR1 and CDR2: SGHAT, FQNNGV. Here the CDR3 DNA reads TGTGCCAGCACCACCCCGGGGGGGGCGTCACGCTATGGCTACACCTTC. It codes for CASTTPGGASRYGYTF.

The table lists this clone with a count of one. This chain links TRBV9 with TRBJ2-5; unclear D gene. This CDR3 has 14 residues. Germline CDR1 and CDR2: SGDLS and YYNGEE. V gave up 0 bases and J gave up 1 base, with 7 bases separating them. Written as DNA, the CDR3 is TGTGCCAGCAGCGTAGGGGGTCCCCAAGAGACCCAGTACTTC. Its protein product is CASSVGGPQETQYF.

J is TRBJ1-2 and V is TRBV28, with D uncertain. CDR1 is MDHEN, CDR2 SYDVKM, per germline. CDR3 length: 17 residues. The germline V and J ends were trimmed by 5 bases and 0 bases, with 19 bases remaining between them. The CDR3: CASSGVRTGPANYGYTF. In nucleotides, the CDR3 is TGTGCCAGCAGTGGCGTTAGGACGGGCCCCGCTAACTATGGCTACACCTTC.

The V call is TRBV19, the J call TRBJ1-5; maybe TRBD1 (6 bases). The germline V gene has CDR1 LNHDA and CDR2 SQIVND (reference sequence). The ends were cut back, 5 bases at V and 8 bases at J, with 25 bases in the middle. This CDR3 has 17 amino acids. Here the CDR3 reads CASSARSAGLRGKPQHF. The CDR3 region has the DNA TGTGCCAGTAGTGCCCGCTCGGCCGGGTTAAGGGGGAAGCCCCAGCATTTT.

This rearrangement joins TRBV19 to TRBJ2-2; 15 bases align to TRBD2. From germline, CDR1 is LNHDA and CDR2 SQIVND (reference sequence). The CDR3 runs to 17 residues. The V and J ends lost 6 bases and 7 bases, in that order; junction bases with no gene match: 9. The CDR3 DNA reads TGTGCCAGTAGCCGACGGACTAGCGGGAGGGCCATCGGGGAGCTGTTTTTT. Amino acids: CASSRRTSGRAIGELFF.